Presented here are 11 T cell receptor beta chains from one specimen sequenced in a study of shared clonotypes between healthy human individuals. Libraries were prepared by immunoSEQ multiplex PCR; TCRdb keeps only in-frame clonotypes and omits some of them. This sample has about 2 million clones; roughly 94% occur once, and the top ten carry 0.13%. What was sequenced was naive CD4+ T cells sorted from blood. The subset: CD45RA+ positively selected. These receptor sequences come from a man aged 18 to 30 in good health.

The chain carries TRBV5-3 and TRBJ2-5; weak D call: TRBD2 (6 bases). TRBV5-3 is identified as an open reading frame with a role that is uncertain. The length of the CDR3 is 15 residues. Trimming cost V 5 bases and J 10 bases, with 24 bases left between them. The CDR3 spells CARRPGDSSDLGQYF. Written as DNA, the CDR3 is TGTGCCAGAAGGCCCGGGGACTCGAGCGATTTGGGCCAGTACTTC.

The rearrangement links TRBV19 to TRBJ2-5; tentatively, D is TRBD1 or TRBD2 (6 bases each). The tail of the sequence fits TRBJ2-7 better, so the J call may be wrong. Germline values: CDR1 LNHDA, CDR2 SQIVND (reference sequence). The CDR3 totals 14 residues. CDR3 amino acids: CASSRGQPSYEQYF. The CDR3 DNA is TGTGCCAGTAGCCGGGGGCAGCCTTCCTACGAGCAGTACTTC.

This clone has only one observation. The chain employs TRBV7-2 and TRBJ2-7; D unclear. This CDR3 has 13 amino acids. Trimming cost V 1 base and J 3 bases, with 7 bases left between them. Per germline, CDR1 SGHTA and CDR2 FQGNSA. CDR3: CASSLESLYEQYF. DNA of the CDR3: TGTGCCAGCAGCTTAGAGAGTCTCTACGAGCAGTACTTC.

This clone has a single count. V is TRBV9 and J is TRBJ2-2, with 10 bases that match TRBD2. There are 16 residues in the CDR3. V shed 1 base and J 4 bases; nucleotides not matched to a gene: 4. Per the germline V gene, CDR1 is SGDLS and CDR2 is YYNGEE. The CDR3 is CASSVSSGGPTGELFF. CDR3 DNA: TGTGCCAGCAGCGTATCTAGCGGGGGACCCACCGGGGAGCTGTTTTTT.

The gene calls are TRBV25-1 and TRBJ1-1; D is possibly TRBD1 (6 bases). This CDR3 region has 15 residues. Germline values: CDR1 MGHDK, CDR2 SYGVNS. Between the trimmed V and J ends, which lost 6 bases and 1 base, there was a span of 15 bases. The CDR3 sequence is CASRGAPGQNTEAFF. CDR3 DNA sequence: TGTGCCAGCAGGGGTGCTCCGGGACAGAACACTGAAGCTTTCTTT.

V and J are TRBV30 and TRBJ1-6, with 9 bases identical to TRBD1. The CDR3 loop spans 13 amino acids. Unmatched junction bases numbered 5, after V lost 7 bases and J lost 7 bases. Germline V gene lookup returns CDR1 GTSNPN and CDR2 SVGIG (reference sequence). The CDR3 region is CASHRGLNSPLHF. Here the CDR3 DNA reads TGTGCCTCCCACAGGGGGCTGAATTCACCCCTCCACTTT.

This sequence joins TRBV18 and TRBJ2-5; D possibly corresponds to TRBD1 (6 bases). Trimming removed 6 bases at V and 3 bases at J, with 14 bases between. The length of the CDR3 is 14 residues. Germline CDR1 is KGHSH and CDR2 is LQKENI. CDR3 amino acids: CASSSQTGEETQYF. The DNA of the CDR3 is TGTGCCAGCTCCTCTCAGACAGGAGAAGAGACCCAGTACTTC.

The chain recombines TRBV5-6 with TRBJ2-3, with TRBD2 identical over 10 bases. This CDR3 spans 16 amino acids. With 1 base clipped from V and 6 bases from J, the junction kept 8 bases outside the gene matches. CDR1 and CDR2 from the germline V gene are SGHDT and YYEEEE. For the CDR3, the DNA is TGTGCCAGCAGCTTGCTAGCGGGGGCCCGTTTGGATACGCAGTATTTT. It is translated as CASSLLAGARLDTQYF.

The chain uses TRBV4-3 and TRBJ2-7, with D possibly TRBD2 on 6 matching bases. Trimming removed 1 base at V and 3 bases at J, with 13 bases between. There are 15 residues in the CDR3. The germline V gene encodes CDR1 LGHNA and CDR2 YSLEER. The CDR3 loop is CASSQVAGRSYEQYF. The CDR3 DNA follows: TGCGCCAGCAGCCAAGTTGCGGGACGGAGCTACGAGCAGTACTTC.

The chain recombines TRBV11-3 with TRBJ2-3; 8 bases map to TRBD2. The V and J ends lost 6 bases and 2 bases, in that order; junction bases with no gene match: 4. This CDR3 contains 14 residues. Per germline, CDR1 SGHNT and CDR2 YENEEA. CDR3 region: CASSPGLDTDTQYF. Written as DNA, the CDR3 is TGTGCCAGCAGTCCGGGACTAGACACAGATACGCAGTATTTT.

The chain is built from TRBV7-2 and TRBJ2-1; no reliable D call. The V end lost 1 base, the J end lost 4 bases, and 5 bases lay between the germline ends. The germline gives CDR1 SGHTA, CDR2 FQGNSA. The CDR3 runs to 13 residues. The CDR3 sequence: CASSLVLYNEQFF. CDR3 DNA sequence: TGTGCCAGCAGCTTAGTACTGTACAATGAGCAGTTCTTC.